This TCR beta chain comes out of a study of blood T cell repertoires in COVID-19. Repertoires were generated with immunoSEQ multiplex PCR, while TCRdb's copy carries only in-frame clones and drops some. The data contain about 440,000 clones, roughly 87% of them seen just once; the ten biggest clones take up nearly 2%. Germline trimming cut 2 bases from V and 3 bases from J; bases unmatched to any gene: 1. This CDR3 has 14 amino acids. From germline, CDR1 is KGHDR and CDR2 SFDVKD. The material sequenced was PBMCs or T cells enriched from blood (not recorded which). The rearrangement links TRBV24-1 to TRBJ2-3, with 7 bases lining up with TRBD2. The sequence derives from a woman aged 18 to 35 with acute COVID-19. The CDR3 is CATSDWRETDTQYF. CDR3 in DNA: TGTGCCACCAGTGATTGGCGGGAGACAGATACGCAGTATTTT.